Here is one TCR beta chain with its context. Its target is not known. The time point here: week 11, during vaccination. In the vaccine, a single dose held 300 ug of the mutant IDH1 20-mer peptide, along with topical imiquimod. This sample is drawn from a study of a mutant IDH1 vaccine in newly diagnosed glioma. Per germline, CDR1 ENHRY and CDR2 SYGVKD. Trimming cost V 6 bases and J 7 bases; bases outside gene matches: 8. CDR3 length equals 14 residues. Method: immunoSEQ multiplex PCR; TCRdb's copy keeps in-frame clones and lacks some. The sample shows around 40,000 clones, around 83% of them seen only once.

The chain employs TRBV10-3 and TRBJ2-1; 8 bases are a match to TRBD2. Specimen: PBMCs, collected from a glioma patient whose treatment included an IDH1 peptide vaccine. This TCR was sampled from a man aged 40-55 years with glioma. This chain's CDR3 is CAIREAGALNEQFF. As DNA, the CDR3 is TGTGCCATCAGGGAAGCGGGAGCTTTGAATGAGCAGTTCTTC.